A single sample is the source of the 30 T cell receptor beta chains below, sequenced in a study of beta chain features in type 1 diabetes. Isolated RNA was reverse transcribed in full, so expressed TCRB transcripts were sequenced. Produced via immunoSEQ multiplex PCR; TCRdb's table is partial and in-frame only. Among hundreds of thousands of clones, 7.5% to 9% were seen once, and the ten largest hold 0.44%. Sequencing used central memory CD4+ T cells from blood. These receptor sequences come from a woman aged 18-30 years in good health.

This clone was detected only a few times. The rearrangement joins TRBV7-3 to TRBJ1-5; the D is unclear. Germline-derived CDR1 and CDR2 are SGHTA and FQGTGA. This CDR3 has 12 residues. The V end lost 2 bases, the J end lost 3 bases, and 2 bases lay between the germline ends. The CDR3 nucleotides read TGTGCCAGCAGCTTAGACAATCAGCCCCAGCATTTT. Translating it yields CASSLDNQPQHF.

The table lists this clone with a few counts. The chain joins TRBV18 to TRBJ1-2; 9 bases align to TRBD1. The V gene's germline CDR1 is KGHSH and CDR2 LQKENI. The CDR3 spans 15 residues. J gave up 8 bases and V 0 bases, and 7 bases lay outside the gene matches. For the CDR3, the DNA is TGTGCCAGCTCACCACCGTGGGACAGGGTTTTGGGCTACACCTTC. Protein sequence: CASSPPWDRVLGYTF.

This chain links TRBV29-1 with TRBJ1-2; weak D call: TRBD1 (5 bases). Between the trimmed V and J ends, which lost 3 bases and 2 bases, there was a span of 19 bases. This CDR3 is built from 16 residues. The germline V gene has CDR1 SQVTM and CDR2 ANQGSEA. The CDR3 sequence: CSVDPTPATVNYGYTF. In nucleotides, the CDR3 is TGCAGCGTTGACCCTACACCCGCGACAGTCAACTATGGCTACACCTTC.

The chain combines TRBV19 with TRBJ2-1, with a weak D call TRBD2 (5 bases). The CDR3 is 16 residues long. In germline, CDR1 is LNHDA, CDR2 SQIVND (reference sequence). With 6 bases removed from V and 2 bases from J, the gap between germline ends came to 17 bases. The CDR3 bases are TGTGCCAGTAGATTGGCGGCGGGCACCACCTACAATGAGCAGTTCTTC. Encoded protein: CASRLAAGTTYNEQFF.

This clone was detected only a few times. The CDR3 DNA follows: TGTGCCATCAGTGAACGGGAGAACTCCTACAATGAGCAGTTCTTC. Its protein is CAISERENSYNEQFF. The rearrangement uses TRBV10-3 and TRBJ2-1, with a tentative D call TRBD2 (6 bases). V lost 3 bases and J 0 bases, leaving 9 bases between the germline ends. Germline CDR1 is ENHRY and CDR2 is SYGVKD. The CDR3 spans 15 residues.

This clone was counted at least ten times. The rearrangement joins TRBV9 to TRBJ2-7; D not resolved. Trimming removed 1 base from V and 5 bases from J, with 10 bases in between. Per the germline V gene, CDR1 is SGDLS and CDR2 is YYNGEE. CDR3 length equals 13 residues. The CDR3 reads CASSVFPEHEQYF. The CDR3 coding sequence is TGTGCCAGCAGCGTATTCCCGGAACACGAGCAGTACTTC.

There are many counts of this clone. V is TRBV28 and J is TRBJ2-5; no clear D. The CDR3 length is 13 residues. V was cut by 3 bases and J by 7 bases, with 12 bases left in between. Germline loops: CDR1 MDHEN, CDR2 SYDVKM. CDR3 DNA: TGTGCCAGCAGTTTTCCGGTTGGTGGGACCCAGTACTTC. It specifies CASSFPVGGTQYF.

This chain uses TRBV9 with TRBJ2-1; 8 nucleotides match TRBD1. The length of the CDR3 is 13 residues. CDR1 is SGDLS and CDR2 is YYNGEE in the germline V gene. V trimming: 3 bases; J trimming: 7 bases; junction bases outside the gene matches: 3. DNA of the CDR3: TGTGCCAGCAGCGGAAGACAGGGGAATGAGCAGTTCTTC. Residues: CASSGRQGNEQFF.

This clone was picked up a small number of times. V is TRBV19 and J is TRBJ1-2; the D gene is possibly TRBD1 (5 bases). CDR1 and CDR2 (germline): LNHDA, SQIVND (reference sequence). The V end was cut by 9 bases, the J end by 4 bases, with 18 bases between. The CDR3 is made up of 14 amino acids. The chain's CDR3 is CASAEFRAGYGYTF. The CDR3 DNA reads TGTGCCAGCGCCGAATTCAGGGCGGGCTATGGCTACACCTTC. The complete variable domain, with remaining parts taken from reference TRBV19 and TRBJ1-2, reads DGGITQSPKYLFRKEGQNVTLSCEQNLNHDAMYWYRQDPGQGLRLIYYSQIVNDFQKGDIAEGYSVSREKKESFPLTVTSAQKNPTAFYLCASAEFRAGYGYTFGSGTRLTVV.

This clone occurred many times. This sequence joins TRBV5-1 and TRBJ2-3; 10 bases are a match to TRBD2. After removal of 4 bases from V and 2 bases from J, the junction contained 7 bases not matched to a gene. This CDR3 spans 16 amino acids. Germline V gives CDR1 SGHRS, CDR2 YFSETQ. The CDR3: CASSAGLAGDTDTQYF. CDR3 bases: TGCGCCAGCAGCGCCGGGCTAGCGGGAGACACAGATACGCAGTATTTT.

This clone was picked up a small number of times. The chain joins TRBV7-8 to TRBJ2-7; possible D gene TRBD1, 5 bases. The CDR3 totals 15 residues. Looked up from germline, CDR1 is SGHVS and CDR2 is FQNEAQ. The V and J ends lost 5 bases and 2 bases respectively, with 16 bases between them. The CDR3 loop is CASSRVQGRPYEQYF. CDR3 bases: TGTGCCAGCAGCCGTGTCCAGGGTAGGCCCTACGAGCAGTACTTC.

This clone was found a few times. The chain is built from TRBV28 and TRBJ2-7; weak D call: TRBD2 (5 bases). The CDR3 consists of 11 residues. Germline-derived CDR1 and CDR2 are MDHEN and SYDVKM. V was trimmed by 8 bases and J by 6 bases, leaving 11 bases between them. This CDR3 reads CASVAGREQYF. The CDR3 nucleotides read TGTGCCAGCGTGGCGGGCCGCGAGCAGTACTTC.

This clone was found many times. The V call is TRBV5-4, the J call TRBJ2-3; 9 bases align to TRBD2. V shed 4 bases and J 2 bases; nucleotides not matched to a gene: 5. Germline CDR1 is SGHNT and CDR2 is YYREEE (reference sequence). The CDR3 runs to 15 residues. CDR3: CASSATSGDTDTQYF. The CDR3 bases are TGTGCCAGCAGCGCGACTAGCGGAGACACAGATACGCAGTATTTT. The full variable domain, rest sourced from reference TRBV5-4 and TRBJ2-3, is ETGVTQSPTHLIKTRGQQVTLRCSSQSGHNTVSWYQQALGQGPQFIFQYYREEENGRGNFPPRFSGLQFPNYSSELNVNALELDDSALYLCASSATSGDTDTQYFGPGTRLTVL.

This sequence joins TRBV5-4 and TRBJ2-1, with D maybe TRBD2 (6 bases). Per the germline V gene, CDR1 is SGHNT and CDR2 is YYREEE (reference sequence). The CDR3 is made up of 15 amino acids. The germline V and J ends were trimmed by 3 bases and 2 bases, with 12 bases remaining between them. CDR3 amino acids: CASSSLAVTYNEQFF. CDR3 DNA sequence: TGTGCCAGCAGCTCCTTAGCGGTTACCTACAATGAGCAGTTCTTC.

The rearrangement joins TRBV7-2 to TRBJ2-7; D is ambiguous. Trimming shortened V by 5 bases and J by 5 bases, and 25 bases separated the two germline ends. Germline lookup yields CDR1 SGHTA and CDR2 FQGNSA. This CDR3 region has 17 residues. CDR3: CASSQAQLGSASHEQYF. In nucleotides, the CDR3 is TGTGCCAGCAGCCAAGCTCAGCTAGGAAGTGCATCCCACGAGCAGTACTTC.

This clone was recorded a few times. This chain connects TRBV9 to TRBJ2-3; D is ambiguous. The germline V and J ends were trimmed by 0 bases and 3 bases, with 8 bases remaining between them. The germline V gene encodes CDR1 SGDLS and CDR2 YYNGEE. This CDR3 spans 14 amino acids. DNA of the CDR3: TGTGCCAGCAGCGTAGCTTTCGGGACAGATACGCAGTATTTT. Its protein is CASSVAFGTDTQYF.

This clone was counted ten times or more. The genes are TRBV28 and TRBJ2-7; weak D call: TRBD2 (5 bases). The germline CDR1 and CDR2 sequences are MDHEN and SYDVKM. This CDR3 comprises 16 residues. Trimming shortened V by 3 bases and J by 0 bases, and 15 bases separated the two germline ends. The CDR3 here is CASSLSGGFYSYEQYF. CDR3 nucleotides: TGTGCCAGCAGTTTGTCCGGCGGGTTCTACTCCTACGAGCAGTACTTC.

The chain couples TRBV9 to TRBJ2-7, with a weak D call TRBD2 (5 bases). V lost 1 base to trimming and J lost 3 bases, with 14 bases between them. The CDR3 consists of 15 residues. Germline CDR1 SGDLS, CDR2 YYNGEE. The CDR3 spells CASSVTPAEDYEQYF. In DNA form, the CDR3 reads TGTGCCAGCAGCGTAACTCCCGCGGAGGACTACGAGCAGTACTTC.

This clone has a handful of counts. The V call is TRBV7-9, the J call TRBJ2-5; TRBD1 might be the D (6 bases). The CDR3 sequence is 13 residues long. Looked up from germline, CDR1 is SEHNR and CDR2 is FQNEAQ (reference sequence). V was shortened by 1 base and J by 6 bases, with 9 bases between the two germline ends. DNA for the CDR3: TGTGCCAGCAGCTTAGATGGGGGCAAGACCCAGTACTTC. Its translation is CASSLDGGKTQYF.

This clone came up a few times. V usage is TRBV4-3 and J usage is TRBJ2-7; 7 nucleotides line up with TRBD1. The V gene end was trimmed by 2 bases and the J gene end by 3 bases; junction bases not matched to a gene: 7. Germline-derived CDR1 and CDR2 are LGHNA and YSLEER. The CDR3 runs 15 residues. The CDR3 loop reads CASSQLTGQSYEQYF. Written as DNA, the CDR3 is TGCGCCAGCAGCCAACTGACAGGGCAAAGCTACGAGCAGTACTTC.

There are a few counts of this clone. The chain uses TRBV18 and TRBJ2-1; possibly TRBD1 for D (5 bases). The V gene lost 1 base and the J gene lost 7 bases, with 14 bases spanning the gap. Germline V gene lookup returns CDR1 KGHSH and CDR2 LQKENI. The CDR3 length is 15 residues. The CDR3 is CASSPLVGAWNEQFF. The CDR3 DNA reads as TGTGCCAGCTCACCACTAGTAGGGGCCTGGAATGAGCAGTTCTTC.

The sample holds a few counts of this clone. The chain couples TRBV9 to TRBJ2-1; 7 bases line up with TRBD2. V dropped 0 bases and J dropped 5; count of bases not matched to a gene: 5. Germline CDR1 SGDLS, CDR2 YYNGEE. The CDR3 is made up of 15 amino acids. CDR3 region: CASSVDGTTHNEQFF. The CDR3 DNA sequence: TGTGCCAGCAGCGTAGACGGGACTACACACAATGAGCAGTTCTTC.

J is TRBJ1-1 and V is TRBV4-3; the D gene is possibly TRBD1 (6 bases). Per germline, CDR1 LGHNA and CDR2 YSLEER. The V end was cut by 1 base, the J end by 3 bases, with 12 bases between. The CDR3 has 15 residues. Here the CDR3 DNA reads TGCGCCAGCAGCCAAGCCCAGGACAGATACACTGAAGCTTTCTTT. It translates to CASSQAQDRYTEAFF.

Written as DNA, the CDR3 is TGTGCCAGCAGCCGGTACGAGCTAGGAGGCTACACCTTC. It translates to CASSRYELGGYTF. The rearrangement links TRBV14 to TRBJ1-2; D gene ambiguous. The germline V gene encodes CDR1 SGHDN and CDR2 FVKESK. Trimming took off 4 bases at V and 8 bases at J, with 14 bases between the two ends. The CDR3 totals 13 residues.

This clone was seen more than once but under ten times. V usage is TRBV7-9 and J usage is TRBJ2-7; D possibly corresponds to TRBD2 (6 bases). The V and J ends lost 6 bases and 3 bases respectively, with 15 bases between them. CDR1 is SEHNR and CDR2 is FQNEAQ in the germline V gene (reference sequence). The CDR3 consists of 14 residues. The CDR3 DNA reads TGTGCCAGCAGTAGAAATAGCGGAGGCTACGAGCAGTACTTC. This encodes CASSRNSGGYEQYF.

This chain connects TRBV10-3 to TRBJ2-1, with D perhaps given as TRBD1 or TRBD2 (5 bases each). Germline V gives CDR1 ENHRY, CDR2 SYGVKD. This CDR3 comprises 14 residues. V lost 3 bases and J 9 bases, leaving 15 bases between the germline ends. The CDR3 DNA sequence: TGTGCCATCAGTGATCGGGGCTTCGAAGGTGAGCAGTTCTTC. Its protein is CAISDRGFEGEQFF.

The chain joins TRBV27 to TRBJ1-1; TRBD1 is a possible D gene (5 bases). V was shortened by 6 bases and J by 1 base, with 12 bases between the two germline ends. The V gene's germline CDR1 is MNHEY and CDR2 SMNVEV (reference sequence). The CDR3 has 14 amino acids. The CDR3 here is CASRPLGENTEAFF. For the CDR3, the DNA is TGTGCCAGCAGACCCCTGGGGGAGAACACTGAAGCTTTCTTT.

This clone was detected only a few times. The same CDR3 is also encoded by other DNA sequences in this sample. V gene TRBV10-1 combines with J gene TRBJ2-7, with D hard to call. Germline assignment: CDR1 WNHNN and CDR2 SYGVQD (reference sequence). V lost 2 bases, J lost 4 bases, and 9 bases lay in between. The CDR3 length is 13 residues. CDR3 residues: CASSEIGGYEQYF. CDR3 DNA: TGCGCCAGCAGTGAGATCGGCGGTTACGAGCAGTACTTC.

V and J are TRBV28 and TRBJ2-5, with 8 bases identical to TRBD1. This CDR3 comprises 14 residues. Trimming removed 6 bases from V and 6 bases from J; junction bases left unmatched: 9. Per the germline V gene, CDR1 is MDHEN and CDR2 is SYDVKM. The CDR3 here is CASRQQGDPKTQYF. The CDR3 bases are TGTGCCAGCAGACAACAGGGGGACCCAAAGACCCAGTACTTC.

This clone was observed at least ten times. The chain employs TRBV7-6 and TRBJ2-1, with a tentative D call TRBD1 (6 bases). V lost 5 bases to trimming and J lost 7 bases, with 15 bases between them. This CDR3 spans 14 amino acids. Per the germline V gene, CDR1 is SGHVS and CDR2 is FNYEAQ. As DNA, the CDR3 is TGTGCCAGCAGCCCCCCCGGGACATGGAATGAGCAGTTCTTC. This encodes CASSPPGTWNEQFF.